The rows below give T cell receptor beta chains drawn from one sample of a study of blood T cells in healthy people across ages. TCRdb reprocessed the 5' RACE reads via MiXCR and lists one record per CDR3 protein. The sample yields fewer than 600,000 distinct CDR3 sequences, 27% seen once. The data were also submitted as part of a second study, on T cells of mothers and their children.

Material for sequencing was blood. These receptors originate from a boy younger than 10 in good health. CDR3s include the opening cysteine and the closing phenylalanine or tryptophan. A D gene is named only where the DNA matches it firmly. Clone size is not always given. Where it is, it says once, few, many or a class for expanded clones.

J: TRBJ2-3
D: .
size: many
V: TRBV28
DNA: TGTGCCAGCAGTTTAGGGGGAAGCGGCACAGATACGCAGTATTTT
CDR3: CASSLGGSGTDTQYF

J: TRBJ2-1
D: TRBD2
size: few
V: TRBV6-2/TRBV6-3
DNA: TGTGCCAGCAGCCAGCCTAATCTAGCGGAGAGGGCCTACAATGAGCAGTTCTTC
CDR3: CASSQPNLAERAYNEQFF

J: TRBJ2-5
D: .
size: .
V: TRBV7-9
DNA: TGTGCCAGCAGCACACGGACACTACAAGAGACCCAGTACTTC
CDR3: CASSTRTLQETQYF

J: TRBJ2-5
D: .
size: .
V: TRBV6-5
DNA: TGTGCCAACAGTTACACGGGAGCGATCCAAGAGACCCAGTACTTC
CDR3: CANSYTGAIQETQYF

J: TRBJ1-1
D: .
size: .
V: TRBV29-1
DNA: TGCAGCGTTGGTTCGGGGACCGTGAACACTGAAGCTTTCTTT
CDR3: CSVGSGTVNTEAFF

J: TRBJ1-5
D: .
size: .
V: TRBV20-1
DNA: TGCAGTGCTGGTACAGGGTATAATCAGCCCCAGCATTTT
CDR3: CSAGTGYNQPQHF

J: TRBJ2-7
D: TRBD1
size: few
V: TRBV6-5
DNA: TGTGCCGGCAGACCCGGACAGGGTGCAGGCTACGAGCAGTACTTC
CDR3: CAGRPGQGAGYEQYF

J: TRBJ2-1
D: .
size: few
V: TRBV7-9
DNA: TGTGCCAGCACCCGCTCGCCCCAGCCCAATGAGCAGTTCTTC
CDR3: CASTRSPQPNEQFF

J: TRBJ2-5
D: .
size: .
V: TRBV6-5
DNA: TGTGCCAGCAGTTACTCGGTTGGGCCCGGTGAGACCCAGTACTTC
CDR3: CASSYSVGPGETQYF

J: TRBJ1-2
D: TRBD1
size: few
V: TRBV20-1
DNA: TGCAGTGCTAGAGGGGGAGGGGGCCTCACCTTC
CDR3: CSARGGGGLTF

J: TRBJ2-3
D: TRBD2
size: few
V: TRBV5-1
DNA: TGCGCCAGCAGCCCACTAGCGAGAAGTCCTTATACGCAGTATTTT
CDR3: CASSPLARSPYTQYF

J: TRBJ2-1
D: .
size: .
V: TRBV14
DNA: TGTGCCAGCAGCCAAAGCAGGGCCGTCTCCTCCTACAATGAGCAGTTCTTC
CDR3: CASSQSRAVSSYNEQFF

J: TRBJ2-5
D: .
size: many
V: TRBV29-1
DNA: TGCAGCGTTGGGGGAGCAGGCCCCCAAGAGGAGACCCAGTACTTC
CDR3: CSVGGAGPQEETQYF

J: TRBJ2-1
D: .
size: .
V: TRBV4-3
DNA: TGCGCCAGCAGCCAAGAACGGTACGGTAGCGCCTACAATGAGCAGTTCTTC
CDR3: CASSQERYGSAYNEQFF

J: TRBJ2-3
D: TRBD2
size: few
V: TRBV7-3
DNA: TGTGCCAGCAGCCGGGGGGGAGGCGGCACAGATACGCAGTATTTT
CDR3: CASSRGGGGTDTQYF

J: TRBJ2-2
D: .
size: few
V: TRBV20-1
DNA: TGCAGTGCTGGGGGCGGCGGGGAGCTGTTTTTT
CDR3: CSAGGGGELFF

J: TRBJ2-1
D: .
size: few
V: TRBV9
DNA: TGTGCCAGCACCTTGAGCGGAGTCTCCTACAATGAGCAGTTCTTC
CDR3: CASTLSGVSYNEQFF

J: TRBJ2-2
D: .
size: .
V: TRBV20-1
DNA: TGCAGTGCTAGAGGACTAGGTGGTACCGGGGAGCTGTTTTTT
CDR3: CSARGLGGTGELFF

J: TRBJ2-2
D: .
size: few
V: TRBV12-3/TRBV12-4
DNA: TGTGCCAGCAGCAGTGGCGCGGCCGGGGAGCTGTTTTTT
CDR3: CASSSGAAGELFF

J: TRBJ2-5
D: .
size: few
V: TRBV12-3/TRBV12-4
DNA: TGTGCCAGCAGTTTAGATTGGGGGGAGACCCAGTACTTC
CDR3: CASSLDWGETQYF

J: TRBJ2-4
D: .
size: few
V: TRBV5-1
DNA: TGCGCCAGCAGCTTGGGGGAGTCAGCCAAAAACATTCAGTACTTC
CDR3: CASSLGESAKNIQYF

J: TRBJ2-5
D: TRBD2
size: .
V: TRBV7-9
DNA: TGTGCCAGCAGCGGGGGACTACCTACCCAGTACTTC
CDR3: CASSGGLPTQYF

J: TRBJ2-7
D: TRBD2
size: .
V: TRBV6-1
DNA: TGTGCCAACGGAGGGACTACGTACGAGCAGTACTTC
CDR3: CANGGTTYEQYF